The 20 T cell receptor beta chains listed next were all sequenced from one sample in a study of cytomegalovirus exposure and HLA in healthy donors. PCR amplification relied on 60 Vbeta primers (plus 13 Jbeta primers). Profiling relied on immunoSEQ multiplex PCR, and the TCRdb table lists in-frame clones only, not all of them. In the table there are about 40,000 clones, 68% of which are singletons. The source material was PBMCs. Receptors were obtained from a man in his forties or fifties in good health and CMV-seronegative.

The V and J genes are TRBV6-5 and TRBJ2-7; tentative D call: TRBD1 (6 bases). This CDR3 is 15 amino acids long. Germline-derived CDR1 and CDR2 are MNHEY and SVGAGI. V dropped 2 bases and J dropped 1 base, with 12 bases sitting between them. This CDR3 reads CASSYEPGQSYEQYF. The CDR3 nucleotides are TGTGCCAGCAGTTACGAACCCGGACAGTCCTACGAGCAGTACTTC.

For the CDR3, the DNA is TGTGCCAGCAGCTTGTCGGCAGGGGGTGGCTACACCTTC. This gives the protein CASSLSAGGGYTF. V is TRBV5-4 and J is TRBJ1-2; 7 bases agree with TRBD1. The CDR3 totals 13 residues. Germline values: CDR1 SGHNT, CDR2 YYREEE (reference sequence). J gave up 7 bases and V 1 base, and 4 bases lay outside the gene matches.

The rearrangement joins TRBV29-1 to TRBJ2-7, with 8 bases that match TRBD1. The CDR3 runs 14 residues. The V gene end was trimmed by 7 bases and the J gene end by 0 bases; junction bases not matched to a gene: 8. The germline V gene has CDR1 SQVTM and CDR2 ANQGSEA. DNA of the CDR3: TGCAGCGCCTCTGACAGGGGTAGCTCCTACGAGCAGTACTTC. This gives the protein CSASDRGSSYEQYF.

The chain recombines TRBV15 with TRBJ2-1; TRBD1 is a possible D gene (6 bases). CDR3 size: 17 residues. In germline, CDR1 is LNHNV, CDR2 YYDKDF (reference sequence). V lost 0 bases to trimming and J lost 0 bases, with 12 bases between them. The CDR3 sequence is CATSRDQTGRSYNEQFF. CDR3 DNA: TGTGCCACCAGCAGAGATCAAACAGGGCGCTCCTACAATGAGCAGTTCTTC. Full variable domain (missing parts from reference TRBV15 and TRBJ2-1): DAMVIQNPRYQVTQFGKPVTLSCSQTLNHNVMYWYQQKSSQAPKLLFHYYDKDFNNEADTPDNFQSRRPNTSFCFLDIRSPGLGDTAMYLCATSRDQTGRSYNEQFFGPGTRLTVL.

The chain joins TRBV4-3 to TRBJ2-2, with 7 positions matching TRBD1. Trimming took 1 base from V and 2 from J; bases not matched to a gene: 4. Germline-derived CDR1 and CDR2 are LGHNA and YSLEER. The CDR3 runs 16 residues. The CDR3 is CASSQGQGRNTGELFF. CDR3 coding DNA: TGCGCCAGCAGCCAAGGACAGGGCAGAAACACCGGGGAGCTGTTTTTT.

This clone is medium-sized. V is TRBV6-1 and J is TRBJ2-1, with 9 positions matching TRBD2. Germline CDR1 is MNHNS and CDR2 is SASEGT. This CDR3 spans 16 amino acids. V was clipped by 0 bases and J by 3 bases; unmatched bases: 3. The CDR3 DNA follows: TGTGCCAGCAGTGAAGCTAGCGGGGGCCTCTACAATGAGCAGTTCTTC. Translated: CASSEASGGLYNEQFF.

This chain connects TRBV7-9 to TRBJ2-7; D is perhaps TRBD1 (5 bases). This CDR3 is 14 amino acids long. The V end was cut by 1 base, the J end by 2 bases, with 9 bases between. CDR1 is SEHNR, CDR2 FQNEAQ, per germline (reference sequence). In DNA, the CDR3 is TGTGCCAGCAGCTTAGGGGGCCCCACCTACGAGCAGTACTTC. It encodes CASSLGGPTYEQYF.

This clone was observed a handful of times. This sequence joins TRBV6-5 and TRBJ1-1; 8 nucleotides agree with TRBD1. V was pared by 5 bases and J by 3 bases, with 8 bases of the junction left unmatched. Germline assignment: CDR1 MNHEY and CDR2 SVGAGI. The CDR3 extends over 15 amino acids. CDR3 loop: CASSGRTGRDTEAFF. CDR3 in DNA: TGTGCCAGCAGTGGGAGGACAGGGAGGGACACTGAAGCTTTCTTT.

This clone was recorded once. The chain links TRBV19 to TRBJ1-1, with 8 nucleotides matching TRBD1. Germline assignment: CDR1 LNHDA and CDR2 SQIVND (reference sequence). V dropped 4 bases and J dropped 1; count of bases not matched to a gene: 2. The CDR3 loop spans 14 amino acids. CDR3 coding DNA: TGTGCCAGTAGTACAGGGACAGGGAACACTGAAGCTTTCTTT. Its translation: CASSTGTGNTEAFF.

V is TRBV9 and J is TRBJ1-1; the match to TRBD1 covers 7 bases. Germline V lookup: CDR1 SGDLS, CDR2 YYNGEE. The CDR3 totals 14 residues. The V segment lost 4 bases and the J segment 10 bases; nucleotides outside the gene matches: 13. CDR3 DNA: TGTGCCAGCAGCTATGGAGGGGGCGCGACGGGAGCTTTCTTT. Its protein product is CASSYGGGATGAFF.

The chain has TRBV19 and TRBJ2-1; D is perhaps TRBD2 (6 bases). CDR1 is LNHDA and CDR2 is SQIVND in the germline V gene (reference sequence). The CDR3 length is 13 residues. V gave up 7 bases and J gave up 7 bases, with 14 bases separating them. This CDR3 is CASTLGGGNEQFF. CDR3 nucleotide sequence: TGTGCCAGTACCCTTGGGGGAGGAAATGAGCAGTTCTTC. The variable domain in full, completed from reference TRBV19 and TRBJ2-1, reads DGGITQSPKYLFRKEGQNVTLSCEQNLNHDAMYWYRQDPGQGLRLIYYSQIVNDFQKGDIAEGYSVSREKKESFPLTVTSAQKNPTAFYLCASTLGGGNEQFFGPGTRLTVL.

The sample holds one count of this clone. This rearrangement joins TRBV10-3 to TRBJ2-7, with TRBD2 matching 14 bases. This CDR3 has 18 residues. Trimming cost V 2 bases and J 6 bases; bases outside gene matches: 12. Germline CDR1 is ENHRY and CDR2 is SYGVKD. This CDR3 reads CAISEPGLAGAEEVEQYF. The CDR3 DNA is TGTGCCATCAGTGAGCCGGGACTAGCGGGGGCCGAGGAGGTCGAGCAGTACTTC.

About this clone itself: Other DNA sequences within the sample encode an identical CDR3. The chain uses TRBV6-5 and TRBJ2-7, with D unclear. The CDR3 spans 11 residues. The V gene lost 5 bases and the J gene lost 4 bases, with 6 bases spanning the gap. Germline V gene lookup returns CDR1 MNHEY and CDR2 SVGAGI. The CDR3 DNA reads TGTGCCAGCAGTGCCGGGTACGAGCAGTACTTC. It is translated as CASSAGYEQYF.

The chain is built from TRBV20-1 and TRBJ2-7; D remains unclear. The CDR3 spans 11 residues. Germline V gene sequence: CDR1 DFQATT, CDR2 SNEGSKA (reference sequence). V was trimmed by 0 bases and J by 6 bases, leaving 6 bases between them. Here the CDR3 DNA reads TGCAGTGCTAGAGATAGTATCGAGCAGTACTTC. Its translation is CSARDSIEQYF.

This clone was recorded only once. The rearrangement joins TRBV5-6 to TRBJ2-2; 9 bases are a match to TRBD1. The CDR3 contains 16 residues. Germline V gene sequence: CDR1 SGHDT, CDR2 YYEEEE. The junction had 8 bases not matched to a gene; V was cut back by 4 bases and J by 4 bases. In nucleotides, the CDR3 is TGTGCCAGCAGCACCGGGACAGGGAGGGGCACCGGGGAGCTGTTTTTT. As protein: CASSTGTGRGTGELFF.

The gene calls are TRBV7-2 and TRBJ2-7, with 7 bases fitting TRBD1. Germline CDR1 and CDR2: SGHTA and FQGNSA. The CDR3 sequence is 14 residues long. Trimming cost V 2 bases and J 7 bases; bases outside gene matches: 8. As DNA, the CDR3 is TGTGCCAGCAGCTTAAACAGGGGTTGGGGGGAGCAGTACTTC. Translated, it gives CASSLNRGWGEQYF.

V gene TRBV7-2 combines with J gene TRBJ1-6, with D possibly TRBD1 on 6 matching bases. Trimming cost V 6 bases and J 3 bases, with 18 bases left between them. The CDR3 is made up of 17 amino acids. In germline, CDR1 is SGHTA, CDR2 FQGNSA. CDR3 nucleotides: TGTGCCAGCAGTACTACCCCCTTGGACAGCTATAATTCACCCCTCCACTTT. This sequence encodes CASSTTPLDSYNSPLHF.

The chain is built from TRBV5-1 and TRBJ2-1; 9 positions match TRBD1. With 3 bases clipped from V and 8 bases from J, the junction kept 3 bases outside the gene matches. The germline gives CDR1 SGHRS, CDR2 YFSETQ. The CDR3 loop spans 13 amino acids. CDR3 in DNA: TGCGCCAGCAGCTCTACAGGGGGCCATGAGCAGTTCTTC. Its protein is CASSSTGGHEQFF.

The chain joins TRBV4-2 to TRBJ2-5, with D unresolved. CDR1 and CDR2 from the germline V gene are LGHNA and YNFKEQ. V was shortened by 1 base and J by 0 bases, with 6 bases between the two germline ends. The CDR3 extends over 14 amino acids. CDR3 sequence: CASSQAGYQETQYF. Written as DNA, the CDR3 is TGTGCCAGCAGCCAAGCCGGGTACCAAGAGACCCAGTACTTC.

This chain uses TRBV4-1 with TRBJ2-3; 8 positions agree with TRBD2. The CDR3 consists of 15 residues. Trimming removed 0 bases from V and 6 bases from J; junction bases left unmatched: 5. Looked up from germline, CDR1 is MGHRA and CDR2 is YSYEKL. The CDR3 region has the DNA TGCGCCAGCAGCCAAGAATTCGGGGGGGCCGATACGCAGTATTTT. The encoded protein is CASSQEFGGADTQYF.